These T cell receptor beta chains were read from a single sample in a study of radiation and T cells in renal cell carcinoma. Method: immunoSEQ multiplex PCR; TCRdb's copy keeps in-frame clones and lacks some. This table has 70,000 to 90,000 clones, 65% to 90% appearing once. Specimen: blood, collected from a patient whose treatment included radiotherapy and nephrectomy. The receptors stem from a woman aged 50 to 65 with renal cell carcinoma. Each CDR3 is given with its conserved first and last residue. The D gene is left open where the match is weak. Only part of the rows carry a size: once, few, many, or a class if the clone is expanded.

>once|TRBJ2-6|TRBV11-2|-
TGTGCCAGCAGCTTAATAGCTGGGGCCAACGTCCTGACTTTC
CASSLIAGANVLTF
>-|TRBJ1-6|TRBV2|-
TGTGCCAGCAGTGAGGGCCCCCTCCACTTT
CASSEGPLHF
>-|TRBJ1-2|TRBV7-8|-
TGTGCCAGCAGCTTAGACAGGGAGGTGTACACCTTC
CASSLDREVYTF
>-|TRBJ1-2|TRBV19|-
TGTGCCAGTAGTATAGTCGAGTGGCCCGGTGGCTACACCTTC
CASSIVEWPGGYTF
>-|TRBJ2-1|TRBV19|TRBD2
TGTGCCAGTCGGGGGAATCTAGCGGAGGGGTACAATGAGCAGTTCTTC
CASRGNLAEGYNEQFF
>-|TRBJ1-1|TRBV5-5|-
TGTGCCAGCAGCTTGGAGAGGGACACTGAAGCTTTCTTT
CASSLERDTEAFF
>once|TRBJ2-5|TRBV7-2|-
TGTGCCAGCAGCCCCAGACAGGTTCAAGAGACCCAGTACTTC
CASSPRQVQETQYF
>-|TRBJ2-5|TRBV7-2|-
TGTGCCAGCAGCCCCCAGGAGACCCAGTACTTC
CASSPQETQYF
>few|TRBJ1-3|TRBV10-1|-
TGCGCCAGCAGCCCAGGGGCTGGAAACACCATATATTTT
CASSPGAGNTIYF
>-|TRBJ2-5|TRBV7-2|-
TGTGCCAGCAGCTTAGATTGGGTGACAGCTCAAGAGACCCAGTACTTC
CASSLDWVTAQETQYF
>once|TRBJ1-2|TRBV4-1|TRBD1
TGCGCCAGCAGCCAACCGGGACAGGGCGTTTATGGCTACACCTTC
CASSQPGQGVYGYTF
>-|TRBJ2-2|TRBV30|-
TGTGCCTGGACCCGTATTTCGAACACCGGGGAGCTGTTTTTT
CAWTRISNTGELFF
>-|TRBJ1-3|TRBV10-3|-
TGTGCCAGCAGCCGAGAGGGAGGGTCGGGAAACACCATATATTTT
CASSREGGSGNTIYF
>-|TRBJ2-1|TRBV5-8|-
TGTGCCAGCAGCTATGCCCGGTGGCAGTCCAATGAGCAGTTCTTC
CASSYARWQSNEQFF
>-|TRBJ2-1|TRBV29-1|-
TGCAGCGTTGTAAGGGGGGGCGATGAGCAGTTCTTC
CSVVRGGDEQFF
>-|TRBJ1-2|TRBV19|-
TGTGCCAGTAGTGGCCTCCTAACTACTAACTATGGCTACACCTTC
CASSGLLTTNYGYTF
>-|TRBJ2-1|TRBV19|TRBD2
TGTGCCAGTAGTTTCCTCAGGTTGCGGGGGTACTCCCGCTCCTACAATGAGCAGTTCTTC
CASSFLRLRGYSRSYNEQFF
>few|TRBJ1-3|TRBV5-6|-
TGTGCCAGCAGCCTCAAAGGAGGTGGAAACACCATATATTTT
CASSLKGGGNTIYF
>-|TRBJ2-7|TRBV28|TRBD1
TGTGCCACCGACGCCCTAGGGACAGCCGACTCCTACGAGCAGTACTTC
CATDALGTADSYEQYF
>-|TRBJ2-7|TRBV6-5|-
TGTGCCAGCAGAGGGACTTTGAGCTCCTACGAGCAGTACTTC
CASRGTLSSYEQYF